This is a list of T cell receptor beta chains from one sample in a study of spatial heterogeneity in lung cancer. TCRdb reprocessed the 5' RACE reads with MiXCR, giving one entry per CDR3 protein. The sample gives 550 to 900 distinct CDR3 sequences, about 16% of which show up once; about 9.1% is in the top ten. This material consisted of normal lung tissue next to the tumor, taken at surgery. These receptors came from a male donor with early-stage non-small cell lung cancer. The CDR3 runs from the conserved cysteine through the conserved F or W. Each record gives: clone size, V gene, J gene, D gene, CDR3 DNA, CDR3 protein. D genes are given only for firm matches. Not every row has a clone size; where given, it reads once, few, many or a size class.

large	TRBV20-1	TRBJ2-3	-	TGCAGTGCTAGAGATTCTTTCACGGGGGGCCCGACAGATACGCAGTATTTT	CSARDSFTGGPTDTQYF
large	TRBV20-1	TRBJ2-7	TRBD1	TGCAGTGCTCCCCGACAGGGGGCGGGTGAGCAGTACTTC	CSAPRQGAGEQYF
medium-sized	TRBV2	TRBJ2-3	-	TGTGCCAGCAGACATACTAGCAGCACTAGCACAGATACGCAGTATTTT	CASRHTSSTSTDTQYF
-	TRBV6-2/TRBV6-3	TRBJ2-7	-	TGTGCCAGCAGTTTCCAGGGTAACTTCTACGAGCAGTACTTC	CASSFQGNFYEQYF
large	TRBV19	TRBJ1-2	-	TGTGCCAGTATCCGCGGAAGAGGGGCTAACTATGGCTACACCTTC	CASIRGRGANYGYTF
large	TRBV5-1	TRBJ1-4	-	TGCGCCAGCAGCTCCGGGGGGGCTGATGAAAAACTGTTTTTT	CASSSGGADEKLFF
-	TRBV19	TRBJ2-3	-	TGTGCCAGTAGTATAGGCGGGGCGGAAGATACGCAGTATTTT	CASSIGGAEDTQYF
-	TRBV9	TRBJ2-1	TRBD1	TGTGCCAGCAGCGTAGCGAAGGGACAGGGGGTCAATGAGCAGTTCTTC	CASSVAKGQGVNEQFF
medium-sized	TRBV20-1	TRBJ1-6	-	TGCAGTGCTCTCCGGGCCCGGGGACATAATTCACCCCTCCACTTT	CSALRARGHNSPLHF
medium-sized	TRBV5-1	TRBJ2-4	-	TGCGCCAGCAGCTTCGATTTGACGGGCGGAAACATTCAGTACTTC	CASSFDLTGGNIQYF
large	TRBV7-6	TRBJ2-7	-	TGTGCCAGCAGCCCGAGGGCGGGGGCTTGGGTGGTGCAGTACTTC	CASSPRAGAWVVQYF
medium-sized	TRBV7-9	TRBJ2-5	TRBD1	TGTGCCACCAAGAGAACCGGGACAGGGGGAGAGACCCAGTACTTC	CATKRTGTGGETQYF
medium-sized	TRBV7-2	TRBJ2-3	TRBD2	TGTGCCAGCAGCTCGGGACTAGCTCCGAGCACAGATACGCAGTATTTT	CASSSGLAPSTDTQYF
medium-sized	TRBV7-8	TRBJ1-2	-	TGTGCCAGCAGCTTAGCGCTCACAGATTATGGCTACACCTTC	CASSLALTDYGYTF
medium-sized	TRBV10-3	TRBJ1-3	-	TGTGCCATCAGGCACGACAGCGGGGGAAACACCATATATTTT	CAIRHDSGGNTIYF
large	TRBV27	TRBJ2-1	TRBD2	TGTGCCAGCAGGAAGACTAGCGGGAGATTGGATGGGTTCTTC	CASRKTSGRLDGFF
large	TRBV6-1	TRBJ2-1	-	TGTGCCACCAAAGATACCAGGGATTACAATGAGCAGTTCTTC	CATKDTRDYNEQFF
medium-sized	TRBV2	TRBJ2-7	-	TGTGCCAGCACCTGGGATTCCTCCTACGAGCAGTACTTC	CASTWDSSYEQYF
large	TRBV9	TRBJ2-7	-	TGTGCCAGCAGCGTATGGGGGCAGGGCGATTACGAGCAGTACTTC	CASSVWGQGDYEQYF
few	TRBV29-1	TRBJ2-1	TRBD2	TGCAGCGTGTCCGGGACTAGCGTTTACAATGAGCAGTTCTTC	CSVSGTSVYNEQFF
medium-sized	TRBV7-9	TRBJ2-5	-	TGTGCCGGCAGCTTAATCGCGGAGACCCAGTACTTC	CAGSLIAETQYF
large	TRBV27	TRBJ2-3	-	TGTGCCAGCAGTCCCCGTGGGGATTGGGTAGATACGCAGTATTTT	CASSPRGDWVDTQYF
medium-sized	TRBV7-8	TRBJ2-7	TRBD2	TGTGCCAGCAGCTCCTCACTAGCGGGAGGGCAAAGGCAGTACTTC	CASSSSLAGGQRQYF
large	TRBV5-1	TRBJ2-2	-	TGCGCCAGCAGCTCAAGTACCGCGAACACCGGGGAGCTGTTTTTT	CASSSSTANTGELFF
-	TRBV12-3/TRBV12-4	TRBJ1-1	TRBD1	TGTGCCAGCAGGGGCGACAGGGATCGCACTGAAGCTTTCTTT	CASRGDRDRTEAFF
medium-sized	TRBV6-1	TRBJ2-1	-	TGTGCCAGCAGAAGGGACCCGGGCTCCTACAATGAGCAGTTCTTC	CASRRDPGSYNEQFF
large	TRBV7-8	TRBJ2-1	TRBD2	TGTGCCAGCAGCCTACTAGCGGGAGGCCGGAATGAGCAGTTCTTC	CASSLLAGGRNEQFF
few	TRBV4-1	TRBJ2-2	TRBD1	TGCGCCAGCAGCCAGGGTGGACAGGATTTTGCCGGGGAGCTGTTTTTT	CASSQGGQDFAGELFF
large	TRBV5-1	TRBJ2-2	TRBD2	TGCGCCAGCAGCCCCCGGTCAGCGGGGGACACCGGGGAGCTGTTTTTT	CASSPRSAGDTGELFF
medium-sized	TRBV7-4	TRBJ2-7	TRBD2	TGTGCCAGCAGCTTCGGACTAGCCCCACTCGAGCAGTACTTC	CASSFGLAPLEQYF
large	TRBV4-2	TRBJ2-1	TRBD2	TGTGCCAGCAGCCAAGAAGTAGCGGGACGGGAGCAGTTCTTC	CASSQEVAGREQFF
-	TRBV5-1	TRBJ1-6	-	TGCGCCAGCAGCTTGGAATCCGATGGGAATTCACCCCTCCACTTT	CASSLESDGNSPLHF
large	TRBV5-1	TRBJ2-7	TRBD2	TGCGCCAGCAGTTTGGAAACAGGGACTAGCGGGAGGGCCCTCTACGAGCAGTACTTC	CASSLETGTSGRALYEQYF
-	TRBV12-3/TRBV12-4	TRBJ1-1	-	TGTGCCAGCAGCTCCGGGCTAGCAAGCTCTGAAGCTTTCTTT	CASSSGLASSEAFF
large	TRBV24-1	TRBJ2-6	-	TGTGCCACCAGTTCCGACTCTGGGGCCAACGTCCTGACTTTC	CATSSDSGANVLTF
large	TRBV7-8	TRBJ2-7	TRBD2	TGTGCCAGCAGCCCGCACCGACTAGCGGGAGGATCCTACGAGCAGTACTTC	CASSPHRLAGGSYEQYF
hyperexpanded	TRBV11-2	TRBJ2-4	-	TGTGCCAGCAGCGTTGGCAAAAACATTCAGTACTTC	CASSVGKNIQYF
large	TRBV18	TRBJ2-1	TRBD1	TGTGCCAGCCGGACAGGGGGCAGCTCCTACAATGAGCAGTTCTTC	CASRTGGSSYNEQFF
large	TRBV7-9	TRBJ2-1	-	TGTGCCAGCTCCTTCGGACGGGAATATGAGCAGTTCTTC	CASSFGREYEQFF
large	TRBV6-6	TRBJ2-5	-	TGTGCCAGCAGTTACGATACGGGGCGGGAGACCCAGTACTTC	CASSYDTGRETQYF
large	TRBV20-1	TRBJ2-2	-	TGCAGTGCTAGAGGGGACCCTAAGGGCACCGGGGAGCTGTTTTTT	CSARGDPKGTGELFF
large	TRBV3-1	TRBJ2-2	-	TGTGCCAGCAGCCAACGTTCGGCGAACACCGGGGAGCTGTTTTTT	CASSQRSANTGELFF
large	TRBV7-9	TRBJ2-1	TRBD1	TGTGCCAGCAGCTCCGACAAGACAGGGATCAATGAGCAGTTCTTC	CASSSDKTGINEQFF
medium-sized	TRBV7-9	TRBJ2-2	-	TGTGCCAGCAGCTTCTCAGCGAGCACCGGGGAGCTGTTTTTT	CASSFSASTGELFF
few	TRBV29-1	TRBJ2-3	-	TGCAGCGTGCAGGGCACAGATACGCAGTATTTT	CSVQGTDTQYF
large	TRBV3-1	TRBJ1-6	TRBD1	TGTGCCAGCAGCCTCACGACAGGGGATTCACCCCTCCACTTT	CASSLTTGDSPLHF